The clone carrying this TCR beta chain was found a few times. Its antigen is not known. The data derive from a study of T cell responses to AZD1222 COVID-19 vaccine. Looking at the study overall: Pooling of second doses given at about 4 or about 12 weeks was done. Regarding the study as a whole: Repertoire samples came only from after the peak T cell response. The sample set comprised mostly white British donors with more females, and clonal diversity was possibly underestimated.

Germline V gene data show CDR1 as SGHRS and CDR2 as YFSETQ. J lost 7 bases, V lost 4 bases, and 3 bases had no gene match. CDR3 length: 13 amino acids. Clones were read by immunoSEQ multiplex PCR, and TCRdb kept only the in-frame ones, dropping some. The sample lists about 100,000 clones, over 85% seen once, with 2.2% in the top ten. The sample here was peripheral blood, taken on day 0 of AZD1222 vaccination. The genes are TRBV5-1 and TRBJ2-1; 9 bases line up with TRBD1. The sequence derives from an adult in good health. CDR3 nucleotide sequence: TGCGCCAGCAGCGAAGGACAGGGGAATGAGCAGTTCTTC. Translation: CASSEGQGNEQFF.